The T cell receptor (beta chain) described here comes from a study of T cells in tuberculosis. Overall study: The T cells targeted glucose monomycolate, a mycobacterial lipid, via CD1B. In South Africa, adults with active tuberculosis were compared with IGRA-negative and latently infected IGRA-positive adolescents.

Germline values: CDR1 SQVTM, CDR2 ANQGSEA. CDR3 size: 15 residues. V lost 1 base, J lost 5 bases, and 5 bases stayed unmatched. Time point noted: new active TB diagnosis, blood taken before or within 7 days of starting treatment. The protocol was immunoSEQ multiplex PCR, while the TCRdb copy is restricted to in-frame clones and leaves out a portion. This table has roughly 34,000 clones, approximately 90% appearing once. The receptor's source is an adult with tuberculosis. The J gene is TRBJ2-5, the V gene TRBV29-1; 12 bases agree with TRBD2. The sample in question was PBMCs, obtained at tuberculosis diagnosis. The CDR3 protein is CSVEGLAGGRETQYF. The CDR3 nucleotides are TGCAGCGTTGAAGGGCTAGCGGGAGGGCGGGAGACCCAGTACTTC. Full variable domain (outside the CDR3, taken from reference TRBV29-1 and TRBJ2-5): SAVISQKPSRDICQRGTSLTIQCQVDSQVTMMFWYRQQPGQSLTLIATANQGSEATYESGFVIDKFPISRPNLTFSTLTVSNMSPEDSSIYLCSVEGLAGGRETQYFGPGTRLLVL.